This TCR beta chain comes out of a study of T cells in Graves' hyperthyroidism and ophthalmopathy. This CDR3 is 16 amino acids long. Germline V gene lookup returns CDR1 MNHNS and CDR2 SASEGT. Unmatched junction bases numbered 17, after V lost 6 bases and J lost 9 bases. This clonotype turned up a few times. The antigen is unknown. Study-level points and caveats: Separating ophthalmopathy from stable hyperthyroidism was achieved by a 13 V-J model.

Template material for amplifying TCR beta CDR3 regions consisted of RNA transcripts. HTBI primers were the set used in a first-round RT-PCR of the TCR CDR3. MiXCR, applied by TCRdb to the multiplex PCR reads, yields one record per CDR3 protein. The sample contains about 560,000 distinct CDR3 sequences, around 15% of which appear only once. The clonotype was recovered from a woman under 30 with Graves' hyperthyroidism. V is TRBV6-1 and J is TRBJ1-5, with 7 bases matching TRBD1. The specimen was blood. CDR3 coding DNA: TGTGCCAGCAGCCTCCACTCGGACAGGCCCGTGAGGCCCCAGCATTTT. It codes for CASSLHSDRPVRPQHF.